This entry lists 21 T cell receptor beta chains sequenced from one sample in a study of STAT5B mutations in CD4+ large granular lymphocyte leukemia. Data came from immunoSEQ multiplex PCR; TCRdb stores just in-frame clones and leaves some out. The sample holds approximately 32,000 clones, 65% to 70% seen once. Source material: CD4+ T cells from blood buffy coats. These receptors were collected from a human donor in good health.

V gene TRBV7-9 combines with J gene TRBJ1-4, with unresolved D. This CDR3 is 15 amino acids long. The germline gives CDR1 SEHNR, CDR2 FQNEAQ (reference sequence). Trimming stripped 5 bases from V and 8 bases from J, with 18 bases between. The CDR3 bases are TGTGCCAGCAGCCAGCCGGGCCGAGGGATAGAAAAACTGTTTTTT. It codes for CASSQPGRGIEKLFF. Complete variable domain (other parts from reference TRBV7-9 and TRBJ1-4): DTGVSQNPRHKITKRGQNVTFRCDPISEHNRLYWYRQTLGQGPEFLTYFQNEAQLEKSRLLSDRFSAERPKGSFSTLEIQRTEQGDSAMYLCASSQPGRGIEKLFFGSGTQLSVL.

The chain joins TRBV5-1 to TRBJ2-6; weak D call: TRBD1 (5 bases). This CDR3 region has 16 residues. CDR1 is SGHRS, CDR2 YFSETQ, per germline. V was trimmed by 4 bases and J by 2 bases, leaving 13 bases between them. The DNA of the CDR3 is TGCGCCAGCAGCAAACAGGCGCAGACTGGGGCCAACGTCCTGACTTTC. Its protein is CASSKQAQTGANVLTF.

The rearrangement links TRBV4-3 to TRBJ1-1; 7 nucleotides agree with TRBD1. Germline-derived CDR1 and CDR2 are LGHNA and YSLEER. Trimming cost V 1 base and J 0 bases; bases outside gene matches: 8. This CDR3 comprises 17 residues. The CDR3 loop is CASSQGGDRIMNTEAFF. The CDR3, as DNA: TGCGCCAGCAGCCAAGGGGGGGACAGAATCATGAACACTGAAGCTTTCTTT.

The table lists this clone with a count of one. CDR3 in DNA: TGTGCCAGCAGCGTGGGGTGGCGGGGGACCTACGAGCAGTACTTC. It yields the protein CASSVGWRGTYEQYF. The chain employs TRBV9 and TRBJ2-7, with 7 bases aligning to TRBD2. Losses at the gene ends were 2 bases for V and 2 bases for J; bases not matched to a gene: 7. Germline V gene sequence: CDR1 SGDLS, CDR2 YYNGEE. The CDR3 is made up of 15 amino acids.

The chain has TRBV6-1 and TRBJ1-6, with D possibly being TRBD1 (6 bases). The CDR3 spans 14 residues. The germline gives CDR1 MNHNS, CDR2 SASEGT. Trimming took off 4 bases at V and 8 bases at J, with 12 bases between the two ends. The CDR3 nucleotides are TGTGCCAGCAGTGTTACAGGGCTCGATTCACCCCTCCACTTT. Protein sequence: CASSVTGLDSPLHF.

The J gene is TRBJ2-5, the V gene TRBV9; D gene uncertain. The V end lost 0 bases, the J end lost 5 bases, and 8 bases lay between the germline ends. The CDR3 extends over 13 amino acids. Germline CDR1 is SGDLS and CDR2 is YYNGEE. Here the CDR3 DNA reads TGTGCCAGCAGCGTAGGGGTGGTGGAGACCCAGTACTTC. It is translated as CASSVGVVETQYF.

This chain joins TRBV5-6 and TRBJ2-3, with a possible D match to TRBD2 (5 bases). V was trimmed by 5 bases and J by 4 bases, leaving 8 bases between them. The V gene's germline CDR1 is SGHDT and CDR2 YYEEEE. This CDR3 is built from 12 residues. CDR3 DNA sequence: TGTGCCAGCAGGAGGGCCGCAGATACGCAGTATTTT. Residues: CASRRAADTQYF.

The chain couples TRBV18 to TRBJ2-1; D is uncertain. The germline V gene encodes CDR1 KGHSH and CDR2 LQKENI. CDR3 length equals 13 residues. Trimming removed 3 bases at V and 0 bases at J, with 3 bases between. For the CDR3, the DNA is TGTGCCAGCTCACCTAGCTCCTACAATGAGCAGTTCTTC. Translated, it gives CASSPSSYNEQFF.

The chain uses TRBV4-3 and TRBJ1-4, with TRBD1 matching over 8 bases. Germline lookup yields CDR1 LGHNA and CDR2 YSLEER. The ends lost 0 bases at V and 4 bases at J; junction bases unmatched: 4. This CDR3 is 16 amino acids long. The DNA for the CDR3 is TGCGCCAGCAGCCAAGAGAGCACAGGGGGTAATGAAAAACTGTTTTTT. This translates into CASSQESTGGNEKLFF.

J is TRBJ2-2 and V is TRBV25-1, with a possible D match to TRBD2 (6 bases). V lost 6 bases, J lost 0 bases, and 11 bases lay in between. Germline loops: CDR1 MGHDK, CDR2 SYGVNS. The CDR3 has 15 residues. CDR3 DNA sequence: TGTGCCAGCAGGAGTGGAGGGACGAACACCGGGGAGCTGTTTTTT. Translated, it gives CASRSGGTNTGELFF.

This clone was observed a single time. The gene calls are TRBV6-5 and TRBJ1-1; no firm D call. CDR1 is MNHEY, CDR2 SVGAGI, per germline. V lost 5 bases and J lost 3, with 7 bases in between. The CDR3 contains 12 residues. The CDR3 DNA reads as TGTGCCAGCAGTGGACCGGACACTGAAGCTTTCTTT. Amino acid sequence: CASSGPDTEAFF.

The chain joins TRBV5-1 to TRBJ1-2; D is possibly TRBD1 (5 bases). CDR3 length equals 16 residues. V lost 4 bases and J lost 0, with 16 bases in between. Germline V gene data show CDR1 as SGHRS and CDR2 as YFSETQ. In DNA form, the CDR3 reads TGCGCCAGCAGCGCCGGCGCGGCAGGGCCTAACTATGGCTACACCTTC. Translation gives CASSAGAAGPNYGYTF. Based on the CDR3 plus reference TRBV5-1 and TRBJ1-2, the full variable domain is KAGVTQTPRYLIKTRGQQVTLSCSPISGHRSVSWYQQTPGQGLQFLFEYFSETQRNKGNFPGRFSGRQFSNSRSEMNVSTLELGDSALYLCASSAGAAGPNYGYTFGSGTRLTVV.

The chain carries TRBV5-1 and TRBJ2-1; 8 bases fit TRBD2. There are 15 residues in the CDR3. After removal of 0 bases from V and 7 bases from J, the junction contained 6 bases not matched to a gene. From germline, CDR1 is SGHRS and CDR2 YFSETQ. In DNA, the CDR3 is TGCGCCAGCAGCTTGGCCCCGGGGGGGCTTAATGAGCAGTTCTTC. Protein sequence: CASSLAPGGLNEQFF.

This clone was found a few times. The chain has TRBV6-6 and TRBJ1-1, with D possibly being TRBD1 (5 bases). CDR1 is MNHNY, CDR2 SVGAGI, per germline (reference sequence). This CDR3 has 13 amino acids. V dropped 6 bases and J dropped 1 base, with 9 bases sitting between them. The CDR3 nucleotides are TGTGCCAGCAGATTCGGACAGAACACTGAAGCTTTCTTT. Its translation is CASRFGQNTEAFF.

This clone has just a few counts. The rearrangement uses TRBV6-1 and TRBJ1-6; weak D call: TRBD1 (6 bases). V dropped 4 bases and J dropped 10 bases, with 8 bases sitting between them. Germline V gene sequence: CDR1 MNHNS, CDR2 SASEGT. The CDR3 contains 12 residues. The CDR3 DNA is TGTGCCAGCAGTGCGACAGGATCACCCCTCCACTTT. It specifies CASSATGSPLHF.

This clone came up a few times. J is TRBJ1-1 and V is TRBV28; the D is unclear. V was shortened by 3 bases and J by 1 base, with 3 bases between the two germline ends. Germline V gives CDR1 MDHEN, CDR2 SYDVKM. This CDR3 comprises 12 residues. The CDR3 DNA reads as TGTGCCAGCAGTTTCGCGAACACTGAAGCTTTCTTT. It specifies CASSFANTEAFF.

V and J are TRBV5-6 and TRBJ2-1; TRBD2 matches 13 bases. V shed 2 bases and J 7 bases; nucleotides not matched to a gene: 9. Germline V lookup: CDR1 SGHDT, CDR2 YYEEEE. This CDR3 contains 17 residues. The CDR3 spells CASSFSGTSGVRNEQFF. Here the CDR3 DNA reads TGTGCCAGCAGCTTCTCCGGGACTAGCGGGGTCCGGAATGAGCAGTTCTTC.

This chain uses TRBV30 with TRBJ1-3; tentative D call: TRBD1 (6 bases). V lost 5 bases and J lost 0, with 17 bases in between. CDR3 length equals 16 residues. The germline V gene has CDR1 GTSNPN and CDR2 SVGIG (reference sequence). CDR3 protein: CAWGAPGQLSGNTIYF. In DNA form, the CDR3 reads TGTGCCTGGGGGGCACCGGGACAACTCTCTGGAAACACCATATATTTT.

The chain combines TRBV29-1 with TRBJ2-4; 7 bases match TRBD2. The CDR3 spans 14 residues. Germline V gives CDR1 SQVTM, CDR2 ANQGSEA. With 3 bases clipped from V and 1 base from J, the junction kept 3 bases outside the gene matches. The CDR3 region has the DNA TGCAGCGTTGAGGTGGGGGGGGCCAAAAACATTCAGTACTTC. It translates to CSVEVGGAKNIQYF.

This clone was recorded a few times. The chain couples TRBV2 to TRBJ2-1; possibly TRBD2 for D (7 bases). Trimming left V 8 bases short and J 8 bases short, with 19 bases between. The CDR3 is 14 residues long. Per germline, CDR1 SNHLY and CDR2 FYNNEI. The CDR3 region has the DNA TGTGCCAGCGGGGGGAGGGGGACCCACGATGAGCAGTTCTTC. Its translation: CASGGRGTHDEQFF.

The chain carries TRBV5-1 and TRBJ1-2, with D possibly TRBD1 on 6 matching bases. Germline V gene sequence: CDR1 SGHRS, CDR2 YFSETQ. The CDR3 runs 16 residues. Trimming pared 0 bases from V and 3 bases from J, leaving 15 bases between. The CDR3 coding sequence is TGCGCCAGCAGCTTGGCCGGATATGGGGGCGACTATGGCTACACCTTC. Encoded protein: CASSLAGYGGDYGYTF. The whole variable domain, remainder taken from reference TRBV5-1 and TRBJ1-2, is KAGVTQTPRYLIKTRGQQVTLSCSPISGHRSVSWYQQTPGQGLQFLFEYFSETQRNKGNFPGRFSGRQFSNSRSEMNVSTLELGDSALYLCASSLAGYGGDYGYTFGSGTRLTVV.